This TCR beta chain emerged from a study of cytomegalovirus exposure and HLA in healthy donors. Study in general: Caucasian-associated ancestry cluster membership applied to around 76% of 398 genotyped donors.

A multiplex PCR was run with 60 Vbeta primers and 13 Jbeta primers. Only in-frame clones appear in the TCRdb table, and some are missing; sequencing was by immunoSEQ multiplex PCR. Of 220,000 or so clones detected, roughly 75% appear once; the ten largest clones hold about 1.9%. Only one count was recorded for this clone. The CDR3 runs 13 residues. With 7 bases clipped from V and 5 bases from J, the junction kept 9 bases outside the gene matches. Germline V gives CDR1 SGDLS, CDR2 YYNGEE. The source is a woman aged 25 to 45 in good health and CMV-seronegative. The material sequenced was PBMCs. V gene TRBV9 combines with J gene TRBJ2-7, with 7 positions matching TRBD1. CDR3 sequence (DNA): TGTGCCAGCTCCTCGACAGGGCCCGACGAGCAGTACTTC. It codes for CASSSTGPDEQYF.